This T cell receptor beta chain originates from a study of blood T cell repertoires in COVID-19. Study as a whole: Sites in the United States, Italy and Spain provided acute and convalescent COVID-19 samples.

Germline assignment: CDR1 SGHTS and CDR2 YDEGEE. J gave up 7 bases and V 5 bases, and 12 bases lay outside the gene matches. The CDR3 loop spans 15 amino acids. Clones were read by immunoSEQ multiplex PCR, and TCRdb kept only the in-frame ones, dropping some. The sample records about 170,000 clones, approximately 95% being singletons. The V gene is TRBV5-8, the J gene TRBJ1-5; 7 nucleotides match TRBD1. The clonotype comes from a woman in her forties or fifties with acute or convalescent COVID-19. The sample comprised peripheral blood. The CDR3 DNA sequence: TGTGCCAGCAGTTCGGACAGGACGGGAAGGCAGCCCCAGCATTTT. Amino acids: CASSSDRTGRQPQHF. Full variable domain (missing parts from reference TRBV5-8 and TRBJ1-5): EAGVTQSPTHLIKTRGQQATLRCSPISGHTSVYWYQQALGLGLQFLLWYDEGEERNRGNFPPRFSGRQFPNYSSELNVNALELEDSALYLCASSSDRTGRQPQHFGDGTRLSIL.